These 22 T cell receptor beta chains came from one sample sequenced in a study of T cell responses to AZD1222 COVID-19 vaccine. Clones were sequenced by immunoSEQ multiplex PCR, and TCRdb holds only the in-frame ones, with some missing. This sample yields more than 120,000 clones, of which about 92% are seen a single time; 1.5% to 2% belongs to the top ten. Sequencing was performed on peripheral blood, taken 28 days after the second AZD1222 dose. These receptors all stem from an adult who received the AZD1222 COVID-19 vaccine.

The rearrangement links TRBV4-3 to TRBJ1-2; tentative D call: TRBD1 (6 bases). The CDR3 is 15 amino acids. Trimming removed 0 bases from V and 4 bases from J, with 12 bases in between. Germline V CDR1 and CDR2: LGHNA, YSLEER. The CDR3 DNA is TGCGCCAGCAGCCAAGAGGTCGGGGGCGGCTATGGCTACACCTTC. Amino acids: CASSQEVGGGYGYTF.

CDR3 nucleotide sequence: TGTGCCAGCAGTTTATCGGCAGACAGGTCTAACTATGGCTACACCTTC. This gives the protein CASSLSADRSNYGYTF. The chain carries TRBV27 and TRBJ1-2; D is perhaps TRBD1 (6 bases). The CDR3 has 16 residues. Trimming took 0 bases from V and 0 from J, leaving 11 bases between them. The germline V gene encodes CDR1 MNHEY and CDR2 SMNVEV (reference sequence).

In this sample, this clone turned up a few times. The V call is TRBV11-3, the J call TRBJ2-1; D uncertain. Germline V lookup: CDR1 SGHNT, CDR2 YENEEA. V lost 4 bases, J lost 3 bases, and 13 bases lay in between. The CDR3 sequence is 15 residues long. The DNA for the CDR3 is TGTGCCAGCAGCTCGACCATTTCTAGCTACAATGAGCAGTTCTTC. Protein: CASSSTISSYNEQFF.

This clone appeared a single time. CDR3 in DNA: TGTGCCAGCAGCTTGGGGTTGGGGGGCGCTGGCACAGATACGCAGTATTTT. Translating gives CASSLGLGGAGTDTQYF. The chain recombines TRBV5-6 with TRBJ2-3; perhaps D is TRBD1 or TRBD2 (6 bases each). Germline V gene sequence: CDR1 SGHDT, CDR2 YYEEEE. This CDR3 comprises 17 residues. Trimming pared 0 bases from V and 1 base from J, leaving 15 bases between. Full variable domain (rest looked up from reference TRBV5-6 and TRBJ2-3): DAGVTQSPTHLIKTRGQQVTLRCSPKSGHDTVSWYQQALGQGPQFIFQYYEEEERQRGNFPDRFSGHQFPNYSSELNVNALLLGDSALYLCASSLGLGGAGTDTQYFGPGTRLTVL.

The chain joins TRBV29-1 to TRBJ1-4; a weak D match, TRBD1 (5 bases). CDR1 and CDR2 (germline): SQVTM, ANQGSEA. The CDR3 spans 14 residues. V lost 2 bases and J 4 bases, leaving 11 bases between the germline ends. CDR3 DNA sequence: TGCAGCGTTGAAAGGGGAAATGGTAATGAAAAACTGTTTTTT. Encoded protein: CSVERGNGNEKLFF. The full variable domain, in which reference TRBV29-1 and TRBJ1-4 provide the parts outside the CDR3, is SAVISQKPSRDICQRGTSLTIQCQVDSQVTMMFWYRQQPGQSLTLIATANQGSEATYESGFVIDKFPISRPNLTFSTLTVSNMSPEDSSIYLCSVERGNGNEKLFFGSGTQLSVL.

The genes are TRBV6-5 and TRBJ2-1; D is unresolved. This CDR3 spans 15 amino acids. The V gene's germline CDR1 is MNHEY and CDR2 SVGAGI. V was trimmed by 2 bases and J by 3 bases, leaving 11 bases between them. The CDR3 DNA reads TGTGCCAGCAGTTACCCCGGCAGAATCTACAATGAGCAGTTCTTC. It is translated as CASSYPGRIYNEQFF.

The chain joins TRBV24-1 to TRBJ1-2, with 7 bases identical to TRBD1. Germline V gene data show CDR1 as KGHDR and CDR2 as SFDVKD. Losses at the gene ends were 4 bases for V and 4 bases for J; bases not matched to a gene: 5. The CDR3 runs 14 residues. The CDR3 here is CATSEGTEGYGYTF. The CDR3, as DNA: TGTGCCACCAGTGAGGGGACAGAAGGCTATGGCTACACCTTC.

This clone was seen once. Here the CDR3 reads CASSQKLAGHEQFF. The CDR3 DNA sequence: TGTGCCAGCAGTCAAAAACTAGCGGGACACGAGCAGTTCTTC. This chain connects TRBV28 to TRBJ2-1; 10 bases are a match to TRBD2. Germline CDR1 is MDHEN and CDR2 is SYDVKM. J was trimmed by 10 bases and V by 5 bases; bases with no gene match: 8. The CDR3 covers 14 residues.

The genes are TRBV3-1 (or the pseudogene TRBV3-2) and TRBJ2-7; D may correspond to TRBD1 or TRBD2 (5 bases each). The CDR3 consists of 12 residues. Germline CDR1 is LGHDT and CDR2 is YNNKEL (reference sequence). The V end lost 5 bases, the J end lost 2 bases, and 7 bases lay between the germline ends. The CDR3 sequence: CASSEGPYEQYF. In DNA form, the CDR3 reads TGTGCCAGCAGCGAGGGGCCCTACGAGCAGTACTTC.

V usage is TRBV29-1 and J usage is TRBJ2-7, with D unclear. Trimming left V 4 bases short and J 6 bases short, with 16 bases between. CDR1 SQVTM and CDR2 ANQGSEA come from the germline V gene. The CDR3 consists of 13 residues. The CDR3 sequence is CSVGQTRPGEQYF. CDR3 DNA sequence: TGCAGCGTTGGACAAACAAGGCCGGGCGAGCAGTACTTC.

This sequence joins TRBV6-6 and TRBJ2-1; D remains ambiguous. V gave up 10 bases and J gave up 0 bases, with 16 bases separating them. The germline V gene has CDR1 MNHNY and CDR2 SVGAGI (reference sequence). CDR3 size: 15 residues. CDR3 DNA sequence: TGTGCCACGACACCTCACCTCAGCTCCTACAATGAGCAGTTCTTC. It yields the protein CATTPHLSSYNEQFF.

The CDR3 loop reads CASSLATSGETYEQYF. The CDR3 coding sequence is TGTGCCAGCAGCTTAGCAACTAGCGGGGAAACCTACGAGCAGTACTTC. J is TRBJ2-7 and V is TRBV7-3; 10 bases map to TRBD2. CDR1 is SGHTA and CDR2 is FQGTGA in the germline V gene. CDR3 length: 16 amino acids. V trimming: 2 bases; J trimming: 2 bases; junction bases outside the gene matches: 6.

The V call is TRBV5-4, the J call TRBJ2-7; TRBD1 is a possible D gene (6 bases). Trimming cost V 4 bases and J 9 bases, with 14 bases left between them. In germline, CDR1 is SGHNT, CDR2 YYREEE (reference sequence). This CDR3 contains 12 residues. The CDR3 DNA reads TGTGCCAGCAGCCAAGACAGGATTGGGCAGTACTTC. It translates to CASSQDRIGQYF.

CDR3 loop: CASSYPSGRRYEQYF. The CDR3 DNA sequence: TGTGCCAGCAGTTACCCCAGCGGGAGACGGTACGAGCAGTACTTC. The V gene is TRBV6-5, the J gene TRBJ2-7; 8 nucleotides agree with TRBD2. V shed 2 bases and J 4 bases; nucleotides not matched to a gene: 7. This CDR3 region has 15 residues. Germline V gene lookup returns CDR1 MNHEY and CDR2 SVGAGI.

This chain uses TRBV5-6 with TRBJ1-2; D not certain. This CDR3 is built from 11 residues. With 3 bases removed from V and 5 bases from J, the gap between germline ends came to 5 bases. Per the germline V gene, CDR1 is SGHDT and CDR2 is YYEEEE. For the CDR3, the DNA is TGTGCCAGCAGCTCGGTGTATGGCTACACCTTC. Translating gives CASSSVYGYTF.

The chain joins TRBV4-1 to TRBJ2-7; 8 nucleotides match TRBD2. Germline V gene lookup returns CDR1 MGHRA and CDR2 YSYEKL. The CDR3 runs 15 residues. V gave up 3 bases and J gave up 7 bases; unmatched junction bases: 11. The CDR3 spells CASSQPGGTRGEQYF. Written as DNA, the CDR3 is TGCGCCAGCAGCCAGCCGGGAGGGACTAGGGGAGAGCAGTACTTC.

The chain is built from TRBV3-1 (or the pseudogene TRBV3-2) and TRBJ1-2; D possibly corresponds to TRBD1 (6 bases). This CDR3 spans 14 amino acids. The germline V and J ends were trimmed by 4 bases and 4 bases, with 13 bases remaining between them. The germline gives CDR1 LGHDT, CDR2 YNNKEL (reference sequence). The chain's CDR3 is CASSPTGQFYGYTF. Here the CDR3 DNA reads TGTGCCAGCAGCCCAACCGGACAGTTCTATGGCTACACCTTC.

A few counts support this clone. The chain recombines TRBV4-3 with TRBJ2-5, with 14 bases lining up with TRBD2. The CDR3 spans 22 residues. Looked up from germline, CDR1 is LGHNA and CDR2 is YSLEER. V lost 0 bases and J lost 0; bases outside the gene matches: 15. This CDR3 reads CASSQDLPGTSGSKGYQETQYF. The CDR3 bases are TGCGCCAGCAGCCAAGATCTCCCCGGGACTAGCGGGAGTAAGGGGTACCAAGAGACCCAGTACTTC.

This rearrangement joins TRBV28 to TRBJ1-2; D call uncertain. Trimming took 6 bases from V and 8 from J, leaving 16 bases between them. CDR3 length: 13 amino acids. CDR1 and CDR2 from the germline V gene are MDHEN and SYDVKM. The CDR3 region has the DNA TGTGCCAGCAGCCTCGCGACACTGGGGGGCTACACCTTC. Amino acid sequence: CASSLATLGGYTF.

The chain uses TRBV7-9 and TRBJ1-1, with 7 bases that match TRBD1. The J segment lost 3 bases and the V segment lost 4 bases, leaving 2 bases of the junction unmatched. The germline CDR1 and CDR2 sequences are SEHNR and FQNEAQ (reference sequence). This CDR3 is 13 amino acids long. In DNA, the CDR3 is TGTGCCAGCAGCTGGACAGGTTACACTGAAGCTTTCTTT. Translated, it gives CASSWTGYTEAFF.

Points on this clone: Other DNA variants within this sample encode the same CDR3. V gene TRBV27 combines with J gene TRBJ1-5; D uncertain. The germline V and J ends were trimmed by 2 bases and 6 bases, with 8 bases remaining between them. Germline values: CDR1 MNHEY, CDR2 SMNVEV (reference sequence). The CDR3 runs 13 residues. The CDR3 nucleotides are TGTGCCAGCAGTTTAAGTTGGGTTCAGCCCCAGCATTTT. It yields the protein CASSLSWVQPQHF.

In its sample, this clone was seen a few times. The chain carries TRBV9 and TRBJ1-3; possibly TRBD1 for D (6 bases). V was shortened by 3 bases and J by 0 bases, with 10 bases between the two germline ends. This CDR3 region has 15 residues. CDR1 is SGDLS and CDR2 is YYNGEE in the germline V gene. The CDR3: CASSAHRDSGNTIYF. The CDR3 DNA reads as TGTGCCAGCAGCGCCCACAGGGACTCTGGAAACACCATATATTTT.